These 30 T cell receptor beta chains share one sample of origin, sequenced in a study of blood T cell repertoires in COVID-19. This table comes from immunoSEQ multiplex PCR, and its TCRdb copy is limited to in-frame clones, with some not included. In the table there are tens of thousands of clones, roughly 80% of which are singletons. The sequenced material came from peripheral blood. The receptor set was obtained from a human donor in a cohort sampled during active COVID-19.

The chain carries TRBV5-6 and TRBJ1-6; D is unresolved. The V end was cut by 4 bases, the J end by 7 bases, with 12 bases between. CDR1 and CDR2 from the germline V gene are SGHDT and YYEEEE. The CDR3 is 14 amino acids. The CDR3 protein is CASSQRSTNSPLHF. In nucleotides, the CDR3 is TGTGCCAGCAGCCAGCGGTCTACCAATTCACCCCTCCACTTT.

The table lists this clone with a count of one. This chain links TRBV27 with TRBJ2-7; 8 bases line up with TRBD1. The J segment lost 0 bases and the V segment lost 5 bases, leaving 6 bases of the junction unmatched. CDR1 is MNHEY and CDR2 is SMNVEV in the germline V gene (reference sequence). The CDR3 has 15 amino acids. The CDR3 bases are TGTGCCAGCAGTCCCCGGACAGGGAGCTCCTACGAGCAGTACTTC. Its translation: CASSPRTGSSYEQYF.

This clone was seen only once. CDR3 nucleotides: TGTGCCAGCAGTTCGGACAGGGAAAACTACGAGCAGTACTTC. This translates into CASSSDRENYEQYF. The chain couples TRBV6-2 or TRBV6-3 to TRBJ2-7; TRBD1 matches at 8 bases. CDR3 length equals 14 residues. V lost 4 bases, J lost 3 bases, and 5 bases stayed unmatched. The V gene's germline CDR1 is MNHEY and CDR2 SVGEGT.

V is TRBV27 and J is TRBJ2-2, with 9 nucleotides matching TRBD2. Germline CDR1 is MNHEY and CDR2 is SMNVEV (reference sequence). This CDR3 is 17 amino acids long. After removal of 1 base from V and 8 bases from J, the junction contained 11 bases not matched to a gene. The CDR3 coding sequence is TGTGCCAGCAGTTTATGGAGGCGGGGGGGAGCCGGAGGGGAGCTGTTTTTT. It encodes CASSLWRRGGAGGELFF.

The chain carries TRBV5-1 and TRBJ1-2; TRBD1 is a possible D gene (6 bases). Trimming took off 1 base at V and 2 bases at J, with 24 bases between the two ends. Germline V gives CDR1 SGHRS, CDR2 YFSETQ. The CDR3 runs to 19 residues. For the CDR3, the DNA is TGCGCCAGCAGCTTGTCTCGTCTGCCCGATACAGGGAAGAACTATGGCTACACCTTC. Protein sequence: CASSLSRLPDTGKNYGYTF.

V usage is TRBV11-3 and J usage is TRBJ2-7; D is ambiguous. Per the germline V gene, CDR1 is SGHNT and CDR2 is YENEEA. CDR3 length: 15 amino acids. With 6 bases removed from V and 6 bases from J, the gap between germline ends came to 21 bases. This chain's CDR3 is CASRYGRLASSEQYF. DNA for the CDR3: TGTGCCAGCAGGTACGGTCGCCTCGCGTCGTCCGAGCAGTACTTC.

CDR3 loop: CASSPLQGSHEQFF. CDR3 in DNA: TGCGCCAGCAGCCCTCTACAGGGCTCCCATGAGCAGTTCTTC. This chain joins TRBV4-1 and TRBJ2-1; tentative D call: TRBD1 (6 bases). This CDR3 contains 14 residues. Trimming took 4 bases from V and 8 from J, leaving 15 bases between them. Germline CDR1 reads MGHRA; CDR2 reads YSYEKL.

CDR3 sequence reads: CASSDRLAGGPGAKNIQYF. CDR3 DNA sequence: TGTGCCAGCAGTGACAGACTAGCGGGGGGCCCCGGGGCCAAAAACATTCAGTACTTC. This chain joins TRBV6-4 and TRBJ2-4; 13 nucleotides match TRBD2. Germline V gives CDR1 MRHNA, CDR2 SNTAGT. V lost 2 bases and J lost 1; bases outside the gene matches: 8. This CDR3 is 19 amino acids long.

This clone was seen just once. The rearrangement links TRBV6-4 to TRBJ2-1, with D perhaps matching TRBD2 (7 bases). The germline CDR1 and CDR2 sequences are MRHNA and SNTAGT. This CDR3 comprises 17 residues. Deletions cut 2 bases from V and 6 bases from J, with 20 bases between. CDR3 sequence (DNA): TGTGCCAGCAGTGACGTTGGGGGGAGGGGGTCACGCAATGAGCAGTTCTTC. Translating gives CASSDVGGRGSRNEQFF.

The V and J genes are TRBV2 and TRBJ2-2, with D unresolved. V lost 7 bases and J 5 bases, leaving 11 bases between the germline ends. Germline loops: CDR1 SNHLY, CDR2 FYNNEI. This CDR3 has 13 residues. CDR3 loop: CASKLIKTGELFF. DNA of the CDR3: TGTGCCAGCAAACTAATTAAAACCGGGGAGCTGTTTTTT.

The genes are TRBV7-3 and TRBJ2-2; D is unclear. Per germline, CDR1 SGHTA and CDR2 FQGTGA. This CDR3 comprises 12 residues. V lost 5 bases and J lost 7, with 8 bases in between. This CDR3 is CASSASGGELFF. For the CDR3, the DNA is TGTGCCAGCAGCGCCAGTGGCGGGGAGCTGTTTTTT.

The chain employs TRBV24-1 and TRBJ2-2; D is possibly TRBD2 (6 bases). This CDR3 is built from 13 residues. Trimming removed 5 bases from V and 5 bases from J, with 8 bases in between. Germline CDR1 and CDR2: KGHDR and SFDVKD. The CDR3 here is CATSVGGTGELFF. The CDR3 bases are TGTGCCACCAGTGTAGGAGGGACCGGGGAGCTGTTTTTT.

CDR3 loop: CASSLGTAFNEQFF. The CDR3 nucleotides are TGCGCCAGCAGTCTTGGGACAGCCTTCAATGAGCAGTTCTTC. V gene TRBV10-2 combines with J gene TRBJ2-1; the match to TRBD1 covers 7 bases. With 5 bases clipped from V and 6 bases from J, the junction kept 7 bases outside the gene matches. Germline CDR1 and CDR2: WSHSY and SAAADI. CDR3 size: 14 residues.

The chain joins TRBV5-1 to TRBJ2-7; D remains unclear. V dropped 3 bases and J dropped 3 bases, with 7 bases sitting between them. Germline CDR1 reads SGHRS; CDR2 reads YFSETQ. CDR3 size: 12 residues. As DNA, the CDR3 is TGCGCCAGCAGCTCCTCGGTCTACGAGCAGTACTTC. Protein: CASSSSVYEQYF. The variable domain in full, completed from reference TRBV5-1 and TRBJ2-7, reads KAGVTQTPRYLIKTRGQQVTLSCSPISGHRSVSWYQQTPGQGLQFLFEYFSETQRNKGNFPGRFSGRQFSNSRSEMNVSTLELGDSALYLCASSSSVYEQYFGPGTRLTVT.

This clone has only one observation. This sequence joins TRBV12-3 or TRBV12-4 and TRBJ2-5; a possible D gene is TRBD2 (6 bases). The CDR3 has 12 amino acids. V was shortened by 0 bases and J by 7 bases, with 6 bases between the two germline ends. The CDR3 coding sequence is TGTGCCAGCAGTTTAGCGGGGGGGACCCAGTACTTC. This translates into CASSLAGGTQYF.

The chain employs TRBV12-2 and TRBJ1-2; the D call of TRBD1 is as the table states it, not checked on the DNA. TRBV12-2 is shown as a pseudogene. The CDR3 totals 15 residues. For the CDR3, the DNA is TGTGCAAGTCGCCTTCGGACAGGGGGTAACTATGGCTACACCTTC. It specifies CASRLRTGGNYGYTF.

The gene calls are TRBV6-5 and TRBJ1-1; no reliable D call. V shed 5 bases and J shed 0 bases, with 7 bases lying between them. The CDR3 sequence is 13 residues long. The germline V gene encodes CDR1 MNHEY and CDR2 SVGAGI. The CDR3 reads CASSLEMNTEAFF. The CDR3 nucleotides read TGTGCCAGCAGTCTAGAAATGAACACTGAAGCTTTCTTT.

The V gene is TRBV28, the J gene TRBJ2-7, with a weak D call TRBD2 (6 bases). Germline V gene data show CDR1 as MDHEN and CDR2 as SYDVKM. The CDR3 is 16 amino acids. The ends were cut back, 6 bases at V and 1 base at J, with 19 bases in the middle. CDR3 sequence (DNA): TGTGCCAGCAGACCTCCCCACGGGGGTGGTTCCTACGAGCAGTACTTC. Translation: CASRPPHGGGSYEQYF.

V usage is TRBV20-1 and J usage is TRBJ2-3; TRBD2 might be the D (5 bases). The CDR3 loop spans 16 amino acids. Trimming cost V 3 bases and J 1 base, with 17 bases left between them. CDR1 is DFQATT and CDR2 is SNEGSKA in the germline V gene (reference sequence). CDR3 nucleotide sequence: TGCAGTGCTAGTGATGCCCGAAAAGCGGGCACAGATACGCAGTATTTT. Protein product: CSASDARKAGTDTQYF.

This rearrangement joins TRBV23-1 to TRBJ2-2; D is undetermined. TRBV23-1 is given ORF status, its function remaining uncertain. Trimming shortened V by 8 bases and J by 0 bases, and 13 bases separated the two germline ends. There are 15 residues in the CDR3. The CDR3 nucleotides are TGCGCCAGCTTGGGCAGGCTCGCGAACACCGGGGAGCTGTTTTTT. Translation gives CASLGRLANTGELFF.

The genes are TRBV11-3 and TRBJ2-3, with 8 bases aligning to TRBD2. There are 12 residues in the CDR3. Looked up from germline, CDR1 is SGHNT and CDR2 is YENEEA. V dropped 8 bases and J dropped 6; count of bases not matched to a gene: 4. The CDR3 here is CASREGPDTQYF. CDR3 nucleotides: TGTGCCAGCCGGGAGGGCCCCGATACGCAGTATTTT.

Concerning this clone: At the DNA level, this CDR3 is encoded by other sequences in the same sample as well. This sequence joins TRBV7-8 and TRBJ2-3; 10 bases map to TRBD1. The length of the CDR3 is 14 residues. Germline loops: CDR1 SGHVS, CDR2 FQNEAQ. Trimming removed 4 bases from V and 6 bases from J; junction bases left unmatched: 4. Here the CDR3 reads CASSWTGGGDTQYF. CDR3 coding DNA: TGTGCCAGCAGCTGGACAGGGGGTGGCGATACGCAGTATTTT.

V gene TRBV6-6 combines with J gene TRBJ1-2; 10 positions agree with TRBD1. Trimming at V came to 7 bases and at J to 6 bases, leaving 5 bases not matched to a gene. There are 13 residues in the CDR3. Germline V gene data show CDR1 as MNHNY and CDR2 as SVGAGI (reference sequence). The CDR3 region is CASKDRGADGYTF. DNA for the CDR3: TGTGCCAGCAAGGACAGGGGGGCGGATGGCTACACCTTC.

V gene TRBV7-9 combines with J gene TRBJ2-5; maybe TRBD1 (7 bases). Deletions cut 5 bases from V and 11 bases from J, with 15 bases between. Germline CDR1 reads SEHNR; CDR2 reads FQNEAQ (reference sequence). The CDR3 sequence is 12 residues long. The CDR3 sequence: CASSDQGEEQYF. As DNA, the CDR3 is TGTGCCAGCAGCGACCAGGGGGAGGAGCAGTACTTC.

V and J are TRBV5-1 and TRBJ1-1, with a tentative D call TRBD1 (6 bases). V was trimmed by 0 bases and J by 4 bases, leaving 22 bases between them. The CDR3 totals 18 residues. Germline CDR1 and CDR2: SGHRS and YFSETQ. The CDR3, as DNA: TGCGCCAGCAGCTTGGAGGGCGCGGGGGCGCCCGGGGTCACTGAAGCTTTCTTT. Its translation is CASSLEGAGAPGVTEAFF.

The chain carries TRBV19 and TRBJ1-6; 9 bases agree with TRBD1. Unmatched junction bases numbered 4, after V lost 2 bases and J lost 8 bases. The CDR3 length is 15 residues. Germline values: CDR1 LNHDA, CDR2 SQIVND (reference sequence). CDR3 in DNA: TGTGCCAGTAGTATACGGACAGGGGCGCATTCACCCCTCCACTTT. Amino acid sequence: CASSIRTGAHSPLHF.

This CDR3 reads CASSLGGQGNYEQYF. CDR3 nucleotides: TGTGCCAGCAGCTTGGGCGGACAGGGGAACTACGAGCAGTACTTC. The gene calls are TRBV5-5 and TRBJ2-7; 9 bases line up with TRBD1. After removal of 0 bases from V and 3 bases from J, the junction contained 4 bases not matched to a gene. This CDR3 spans 15 amino acids. Germline-derived CDR1 and CDR2 are SGHKS and YYEKEE (reference sequence). The full variable domain, its missing parts supplied by reference TRBV5-5 and TRBJ2-7, is DAGVTQSPTHLIKTRGQQVTLRCSPISGHKSVSWYQQVLGQGPQFIFQYYEKEERGRGNFPDRFSARQFPNYSSELNVNALLLGDSALYLCASSLGGQGNYEQYFGPGTRLTVT.

The rearrangement joins TRBV7-8 to TRBJ2-7; no firm D call. CDR3 length: 13 residues. Germline CDR1 and CDR2: SGHVS and FQNEAQ. With 2 bases removed from V and 4 bases from J, the gap between germline ends came to 9 bases. The DNA of the CDR3 is TGTGCCAGCAGCTTAAGTTTAACATACGAGCAGTACTTC. Amino acids: CASSLSLTYEQYF.

In this sample, this clone turned up once. The genes are TRBV13 and TRBJ2-5, with 7 bases lining up with TRBD1. This CDR3 has 14 amino acids. CDR1 and CDR2 (germline): PRHDT, FYEKMQ (reference sequence). J gave up 4 bases and V 1 base, and 3 bases lay outside the gene matches. The CDR3 sequence is CASSLATGAETQYF. The DNA of the CDR3 is TGTGCCAGCAGCTTAGCAACAGGGGCAGAGACCCAGTACTTC. Full variable domain (remainder filled in from reference TRBV13 and TRBJ2-5): AAGVIQSPRHLIKEKRETATLKCYPIPRHDTVYWYQQGPGQDPQFLISFYEKMQSDKGSIPDRFSAQQFSDYHSELNMSSLELGDSALYFCASSLATGAETQYFGPGTRLLVL.

This chain connects TRBV6-6 to TRBJ2-1, with D possibly matching TRBD2 (6 bases). The CDR3 spans 15 residues. V lost 2 bases and J lost 2, with 10 bases in between. The germline gives CDR1 MNHNY, CDR2 SVGAGI (reference sequence). In nucleotides, the CDR3 is TGTGCCAGCAGTTACGTGGGGGGTCCCTACAATGAGCAGTTCTTC. As protein: CASSYVGGPYNEQFF.